A selection of T cell receptor beta chains follows, all from one sample in a study of blood T cell repertoires in COVID-19. Assay used: immunoSEQ multiplex PCR; TCRdb lists only in-frame clones, some missing. The sample comprises 130,000 to 150,000 clones, approximately 79% of which are singletons, and roughly 8.6% rests with the top ten. The sample was peripheral blood. The receptors were sampled from a man between 50 and 59 years old with active or convalescent COVID-19. Each CDR3 is given with its conserved first and last residue. Fields, in order: J gene, V gene, CDR3 protein.

>TRBJ2-1|TRBV28
CASSFWVETSGSNEQFF
>TRBJ2-5|TRBV24-1
CATSDLKRATGQTQYF
>TRBJ1-4|TRBV12-2
CASRSREGTATNEKLFF
>TRBJ2-1|TRBV27
CASSLSGTGRREQFF
>TRBJ2-7|TRBV9
CASSVGTGPQYEQYF
>TRBJ2-7|TRBV7-9
CASTSGFYEQYF
>TRBJ1-5|TRBV5-1
CASSLIGGSNQPQHF
>TRBJ2-3|TRBV27
CASSLFGVAGEADTQYF
>TRBJ1-2|TRBV7-3
CASSLNPSPNYGYTF
>TRBJ2-3|TRBV30
CAWSVFSGATILLTDTQYF
>TRBJ2-3|TRBV30
CAWSRTGTDTQYF
>TRBJ2-1|TRBV7-3
CASSLMGSSGRVAYEQFF
>TRBJ2-2|TRBV30
CARRGRENTGELFF
>TRBJ1-6|TRBV5-1
CASSLGQPSPLHF
>TRBJ2-5|TRBV28
CASSFPGETQYF
>TRBJ1-1|TRBV18
CASSRRSLSTRGANTEAFF
>TRBJ2-7|TRBV11-1
CASSLPTSGAGEQYF
>TRBJ1-1|TRBV29-1
CSVEFQGRRTEAFF
>TRBJ2-5|TRBV7-2
CASSPSQETQYF
>TRBJ2-1|TRBV7-3
CASSSPLPGGQDNEQFF
>TRBJ2-3|TRBV3-1/TRBV3-2
CASEYRTGSGGTDTQYF
>TRBJ2-3|TRBV27
CASSTIAGGGTDTQYF
>TRBJ1-3|TRBV5-1
CASSLVPSSGNTIYF
>TRBJ2-5|TRBV19
CASSTQGPGTQYF